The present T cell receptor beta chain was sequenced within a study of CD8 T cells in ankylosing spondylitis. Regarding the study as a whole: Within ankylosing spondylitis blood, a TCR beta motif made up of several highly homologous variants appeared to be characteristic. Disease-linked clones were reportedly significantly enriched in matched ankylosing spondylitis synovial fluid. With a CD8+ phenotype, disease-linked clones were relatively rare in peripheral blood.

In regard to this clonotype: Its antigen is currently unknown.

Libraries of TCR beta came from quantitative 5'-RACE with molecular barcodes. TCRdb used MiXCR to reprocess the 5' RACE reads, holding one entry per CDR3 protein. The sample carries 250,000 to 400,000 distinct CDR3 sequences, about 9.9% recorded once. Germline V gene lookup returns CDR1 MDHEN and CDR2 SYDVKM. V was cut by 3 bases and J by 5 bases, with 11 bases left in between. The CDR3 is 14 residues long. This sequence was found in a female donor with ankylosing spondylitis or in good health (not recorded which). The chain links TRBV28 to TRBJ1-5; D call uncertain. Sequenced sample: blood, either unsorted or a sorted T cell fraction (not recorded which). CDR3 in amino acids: CASSFQGWDQPQHF. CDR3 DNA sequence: TGTGCCAGCAGTTTCCAAGGGTGGGATCAGCCCCAGCATTTT.